These 10 T cell receptor beta chains were sequenced from one sample in a study of blood T cell repertoires in COVID-19. Profiling relied on immunoSEQ multiplex PCR, and the TCRdb table lists in-frame clones only, not all of them. The profile covers about 310,000 clones, with about 85% appearing a single time and over 1.5% taken by the ten largest. The sample taken for sequencing was PBMCs or T cells enriched from blood (not recorded which). These receptors came from a woman aged 25 to 45 who had been exposed to COVID-19.

The chain is built from TRBV5-4 and TRBJ1-2; D is unclear. The germline V and J ends were trimmed by 4 bases and 4 bases, with 11 bases remaining between them. This CDR3 has 13 amino acids. CDR1 is SGHNT, CDR2 YYREEE, per germline (reference sequence). The CDR3 loop reads CASSRGGSYGYTF. CDR3 in DNA: TGTGCCAGCAGCCGTGGAGGTAGCTATGGCTACACCTTC.

The genes are TRBV5-4 and TRBJ2-2, with 8 nucleotides matching TRBD1. Germline CDR1 SGHNT, CDR2 YYREEE (reference sequence). The CDR3 is 12 amino acids. V was pared by 10 bases and J by 8 bases, with 7 bases of the junction left unmatched. CDR3 loop: CASRQGPGELFF. In DNA form, the CDR3 reads TGTGCCTCCCGACAGGGGCCGGGGGAGCTGTTTTTT.

This chain connects TRBV6-2 or TRBV6-3 to TRBJ1-2; D may be TRBD1 (6 bases). Germline V gene data show CDR1 as MNHEY and CDR2 as SVGEGT. The V gene lost 5 bases and the J gene lost 3 bases, with 13 bases spanning the gap. This CDR3 comprises 14 residues. CDR3 region: CASSAPDRYYGYTF. CDR3 bases: TGTGCCAGCAGTGCCCCGGACAGATACTATGGCTACACCTTC.

The V call is TRBV9, the J call TRBJ1-1, with D possibly being TRBD1 (6 bases). Trimming shortened V by 1 base and J by 6 bases, and 19 bases separated the two germline ends. Germline V gives CDR1 SGDLS, CDR2 YYNGEE. The CDR3 is 16 amino acids. CDR3 sequence reads: CASSVSLGTGSAEAFF. The DNA for the CDR3 is TGTGCCAGCAGCGTATCCTTAGGAACAGGGTCGGCTGAAGCTTTCTTT.

The chain couples TRBV3-1 (or the pseudogene TRBV3-2) to TRBJ2-1; D is possibly TRBD2 (5 bases). The CDR3 loop spans 13 amino acids. In germline, CDR1 is LGHDT, CDR2 YNNKEL (reference sequence). The germline V and J ends were trimmed by 1 base and 6 bases, with 7 bases remaining between them. CDR3 protein: CASSQAGSNEQFF. The DNA of the CDR3 is TGTGCCAGCAGCCAAGCGGGGTCCAATGAGCAGTTCTTC.

This chain uses TRBV11-2 with TRBJ1-6; no definite D call. Germline assignment: CDR1 SGHAT and CDR2 FQNNGV. CDR3 size: 16 residues. Trimming shortened V by 5 bases and J by 0 bases, and 11 bases separated the two germline ends. The DNA of the CDR3 is TGTGCCAGCAGCGAGACACTGAGCTCCTATAATTCACCCCTCCACTTT. Translated, it gives CASSETLSSYNSPLHF.

The CDR3 region is CASSFRGSTDTQYF. The CDR3 DNA sequence: TGTGCCAGCAGCTTCCGCGGGAGCACAGATACGCAGTATTTT. The chain carries TRBV7-2 and TRBJ2-3, with a weak D call TRBD2 (5 bases). CDR1 is SGHTA and CDR2 is FQGNSA in the germline V gene. The CDR3 is 14 residues long. The V end was cut by 3 bases, the J end by 0 bases, with 7 bases between.

V and J are TRBV28 and TRBJ2-7; D remains ambiguous. There are 11 residues in the CDR3. Germline V CDR1 and CDR2: MDHEN, SYDVKM. CDR3 sequence: CVCAGSYEQYF. Written as DNA, the CDR3 is TGTGTATGTGCAGGCTCCTACGAGCAGTACTTC.

The chain is built from TRBV6-4 and TRBJ2-2, with 8 bases lining up with TRBD1. The CDR3 is 15 residues long. Germline CDR1 is MRHNA and CDR2 is SNTAGT. Trimming at V came to 3 bases and at J to 3 bases, leaving 3 bases not matched to a gene. CDR3: CASSDQGADTGELFF. CDR3 nucleotides: TGTGCCAGCAGTGATCAGGGGGCGGACACCGGGGAGCTGTTTTTT.

V usage is TRBV15 and J usage is TRBJ2-5; 7 bases align to TRBD2. Trimming took 1 base from V and 5 from J; bases not matched to a gene: 7. Germline lookup yields CDR1 LNHNV and CDR2 YYDKDF (reference sequence). The CDR3 spans 15 residues. The CDR3 spells CATSRVRTRIETQYF. CDR3 in DNA: TGTGCCACCAGCAGAGTAAGGACTAGAATTGAGACCCAGTACTTC.